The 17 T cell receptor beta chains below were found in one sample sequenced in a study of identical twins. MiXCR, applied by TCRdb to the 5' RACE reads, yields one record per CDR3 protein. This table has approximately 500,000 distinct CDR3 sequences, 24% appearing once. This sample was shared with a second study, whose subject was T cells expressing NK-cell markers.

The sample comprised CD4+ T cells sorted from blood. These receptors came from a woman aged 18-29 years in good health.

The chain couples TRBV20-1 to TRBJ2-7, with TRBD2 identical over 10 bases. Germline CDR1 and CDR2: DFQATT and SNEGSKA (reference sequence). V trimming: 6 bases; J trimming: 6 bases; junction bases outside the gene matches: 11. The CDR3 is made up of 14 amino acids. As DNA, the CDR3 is TGCAGTGCGAGCAGCGGGAGGGCCCAAGGCGAGCAGTACTTC. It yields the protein CSASSGRAQGEQYF.

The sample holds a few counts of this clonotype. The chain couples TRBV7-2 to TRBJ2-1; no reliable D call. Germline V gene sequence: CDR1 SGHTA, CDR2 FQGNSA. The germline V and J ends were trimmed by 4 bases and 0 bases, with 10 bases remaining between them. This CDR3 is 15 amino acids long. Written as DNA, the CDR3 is TGTGCCAGCAGCTATAGCCAAAACTCCTACAATGAGCAGTTCTTC. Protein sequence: CASSYSQNSYNEQFF.

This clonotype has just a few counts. The CDR3 region has the DNA TGTGCCAGCAGCTTAGTCCCGGGACTAGCATCCAATGAGCAGTTCTTC. Its translation: CASSLVPGLASNEQFF. This chain uses TRBV13 with TRBJ2-1; 9 bases are shared with TRBD2. The length of the CDR3 is 16 residues. Per germline, CDR1 PRHDT and CDR2 FYEKMQ (reference sequence). V shed 1 base and J 6 bases; nucleotides not matched to a gene: 7. The full variable domain, its missing parts supplied by reference TRBV13 and TRBJ2-1, is AAGVIQSPRHLIKEKRETATLKCYPIPRHDTVYWYQQGPGQDPQFLISFYEKMQSDKGSIPDRFSAQQFSDYHSELNMSSLELGDSALYFCASSLVPGLASNEQFFGPGTRLTVL.

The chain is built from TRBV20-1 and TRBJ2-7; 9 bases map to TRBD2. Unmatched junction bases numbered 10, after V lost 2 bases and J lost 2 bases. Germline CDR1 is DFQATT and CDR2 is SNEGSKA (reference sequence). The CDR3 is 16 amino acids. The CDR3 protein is CSARPTSGGNPYEQYF. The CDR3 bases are TGCAGTGCTAGACCGACTAGCGGAGGGAACCCCTACGAGCAGTACTTC.

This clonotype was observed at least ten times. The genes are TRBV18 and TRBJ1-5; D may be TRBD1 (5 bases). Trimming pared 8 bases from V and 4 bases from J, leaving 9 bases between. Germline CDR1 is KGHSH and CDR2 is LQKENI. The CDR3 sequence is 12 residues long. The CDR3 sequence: CASSPGNQPQHF. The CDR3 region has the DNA TGTGCCAGCAGCCCAGGGAATCAGCCCCAGCATTTT.

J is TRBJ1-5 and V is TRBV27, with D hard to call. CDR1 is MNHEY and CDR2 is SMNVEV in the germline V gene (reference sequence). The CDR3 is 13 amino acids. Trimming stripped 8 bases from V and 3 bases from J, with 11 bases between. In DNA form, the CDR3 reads TGTGCCAGCGGGGTCTACTACAATCAGCCCCAGCATTTT. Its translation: CASGVYYNQPQHF.

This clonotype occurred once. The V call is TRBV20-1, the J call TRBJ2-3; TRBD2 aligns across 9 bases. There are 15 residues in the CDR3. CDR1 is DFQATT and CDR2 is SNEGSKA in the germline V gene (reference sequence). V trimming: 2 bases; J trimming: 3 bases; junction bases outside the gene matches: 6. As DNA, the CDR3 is TGCAGTGCTAGACGCTTACTAGCGGGTACAGATACGCAGTATTTT. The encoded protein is CSARRLLAGTDTQYF.

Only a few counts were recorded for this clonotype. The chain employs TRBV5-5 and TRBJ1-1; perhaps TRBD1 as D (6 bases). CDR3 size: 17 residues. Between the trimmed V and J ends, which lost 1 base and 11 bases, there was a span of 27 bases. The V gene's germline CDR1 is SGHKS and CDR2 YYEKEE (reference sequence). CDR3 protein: CASSLSPAGVRRWGAFF. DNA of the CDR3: TGTGCCAGCAGCTTGAGCCCCGCAGGGGTGCGCCGATGGGGGGCTTTCTTT.

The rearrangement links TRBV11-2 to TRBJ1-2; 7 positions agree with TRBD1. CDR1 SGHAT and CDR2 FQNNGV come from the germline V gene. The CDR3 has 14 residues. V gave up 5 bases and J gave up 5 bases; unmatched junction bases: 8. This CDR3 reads CASSVRDRRYGYTF. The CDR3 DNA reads TGTGCCAGCAGCGTCCGGGACAGAAGATATGGCTACACCTTC.

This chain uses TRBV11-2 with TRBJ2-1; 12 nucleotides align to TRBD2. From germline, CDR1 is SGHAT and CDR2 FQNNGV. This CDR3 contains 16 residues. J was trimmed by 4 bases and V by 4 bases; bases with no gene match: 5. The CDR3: CASSSGLAGPYNEQFF. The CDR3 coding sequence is TGTGCCAGCAGCTCCGGACTAGCGGGGCCTTACAATGAGCAGTTCTTC.

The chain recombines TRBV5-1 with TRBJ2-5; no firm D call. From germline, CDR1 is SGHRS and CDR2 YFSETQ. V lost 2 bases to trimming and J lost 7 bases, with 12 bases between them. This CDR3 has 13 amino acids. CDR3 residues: CASSFPEVATQYF. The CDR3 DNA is TGCGCCAGCAGCTTTCCCGAGGTAGCGACCCAGTACTTC.

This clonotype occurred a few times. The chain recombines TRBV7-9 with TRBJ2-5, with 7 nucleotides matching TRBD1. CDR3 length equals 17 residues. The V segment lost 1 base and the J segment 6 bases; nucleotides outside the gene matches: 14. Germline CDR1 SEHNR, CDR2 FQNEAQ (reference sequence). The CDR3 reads CASSLVLTGRNLQTQYF. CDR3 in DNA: TGTGCCAGCAGCTTAGTATTGACAGGGCGTAATTTGCAGACCCAGTACTTC.

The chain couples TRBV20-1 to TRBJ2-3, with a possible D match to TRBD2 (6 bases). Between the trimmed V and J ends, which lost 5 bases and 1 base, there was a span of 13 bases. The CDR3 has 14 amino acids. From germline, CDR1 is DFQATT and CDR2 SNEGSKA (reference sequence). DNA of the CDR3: TGCAGTGCTCCACTTCCGGGGGGCACAGATACGCAGTATTTT. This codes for CSAPLPGGTDTQYF.

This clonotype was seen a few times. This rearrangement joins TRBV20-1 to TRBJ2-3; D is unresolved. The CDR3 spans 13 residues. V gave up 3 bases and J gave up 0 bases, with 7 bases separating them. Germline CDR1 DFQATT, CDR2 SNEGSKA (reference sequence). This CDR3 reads CSARTPSTDTQYF. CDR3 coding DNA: TGCAGTGCTAGGACCCCTAGCACAGATACGCAGTATTTT.

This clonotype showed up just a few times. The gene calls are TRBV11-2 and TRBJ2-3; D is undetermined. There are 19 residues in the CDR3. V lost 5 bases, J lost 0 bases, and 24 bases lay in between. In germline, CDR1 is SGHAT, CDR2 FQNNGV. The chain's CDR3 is CASSNSPGPRSSSTDTQYF. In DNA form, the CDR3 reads TGTGCCAGCAGCAACAGCCCCGGGCCCCGGTCGTCTAGCACAGATACGCAGTATTTT. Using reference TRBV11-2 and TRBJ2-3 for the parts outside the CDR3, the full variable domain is EAGVAQSPRYKIIEKRQSVAFWCNPISGHATLYWYQQILGQGPKLLIQFQNNGVVDDSQLPKDRFSAERLKGVDSTLKIQPAKLEDSAVYLCASSNSPGPRSSSTDTQYFGPGTRLTVL.

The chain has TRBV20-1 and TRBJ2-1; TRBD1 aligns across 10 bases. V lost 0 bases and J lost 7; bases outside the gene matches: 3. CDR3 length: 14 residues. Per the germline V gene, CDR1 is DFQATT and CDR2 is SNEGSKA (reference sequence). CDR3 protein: CSARDLDRGNEQFF. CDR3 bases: TGCAGTGCTAGAGATCTGGACAGGGGGAATGAGCAGTTCTTC.

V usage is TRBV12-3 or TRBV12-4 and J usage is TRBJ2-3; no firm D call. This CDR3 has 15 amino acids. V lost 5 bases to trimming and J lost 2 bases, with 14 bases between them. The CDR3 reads CASSVLEPDTDTQYF. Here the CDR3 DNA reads TGTGCCAGCAGTGTCCTTGAACCAGACACAGATACGCAGTATTTT.